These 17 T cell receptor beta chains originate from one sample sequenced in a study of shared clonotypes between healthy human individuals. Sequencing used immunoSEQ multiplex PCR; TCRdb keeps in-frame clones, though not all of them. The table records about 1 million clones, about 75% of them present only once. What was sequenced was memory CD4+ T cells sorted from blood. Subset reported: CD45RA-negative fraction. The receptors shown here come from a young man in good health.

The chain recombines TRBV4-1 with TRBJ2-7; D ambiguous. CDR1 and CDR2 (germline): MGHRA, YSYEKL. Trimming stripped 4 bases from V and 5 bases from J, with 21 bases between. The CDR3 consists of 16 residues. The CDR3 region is CASSPNTAQVYNEQYF. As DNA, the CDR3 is TGCGCCAGCAGCCCCAACACCGCCCAGGTCTATAACGAGCAGTACTTC.

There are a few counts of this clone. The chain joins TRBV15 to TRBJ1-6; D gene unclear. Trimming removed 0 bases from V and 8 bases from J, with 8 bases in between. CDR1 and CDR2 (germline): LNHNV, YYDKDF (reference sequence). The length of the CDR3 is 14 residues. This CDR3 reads CATSRDIGYSPLHF. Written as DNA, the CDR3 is TGTGCCACCAGCAGAGATATTGGGTATTCACCCCTCCACTTT.

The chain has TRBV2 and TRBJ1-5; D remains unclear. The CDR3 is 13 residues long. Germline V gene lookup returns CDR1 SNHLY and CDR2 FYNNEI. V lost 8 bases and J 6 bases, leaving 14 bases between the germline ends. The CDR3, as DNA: TGTGCCAGCGGCGTTGGTTTCGTTCAGCCCCAGCATTTT. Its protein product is CASGVGFVQPQHF.

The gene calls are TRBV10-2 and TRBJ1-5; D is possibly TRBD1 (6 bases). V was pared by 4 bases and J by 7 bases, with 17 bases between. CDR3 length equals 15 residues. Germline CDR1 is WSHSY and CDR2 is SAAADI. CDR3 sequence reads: CASSGQGSGGQPQHF. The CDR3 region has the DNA TGCGCCAGCAGTGGGCAGGGGTCGGGAGGACAGCCCCAGCATTTT.

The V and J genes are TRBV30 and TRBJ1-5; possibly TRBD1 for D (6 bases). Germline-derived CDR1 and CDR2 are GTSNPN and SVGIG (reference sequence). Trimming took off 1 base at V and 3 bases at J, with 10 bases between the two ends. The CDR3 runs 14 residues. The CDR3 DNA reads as TGTGCCTGGAGTGGTGCAGGGGCCAATCAGCCCCAGCATTTT. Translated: CAWSGAGANQPQHF.

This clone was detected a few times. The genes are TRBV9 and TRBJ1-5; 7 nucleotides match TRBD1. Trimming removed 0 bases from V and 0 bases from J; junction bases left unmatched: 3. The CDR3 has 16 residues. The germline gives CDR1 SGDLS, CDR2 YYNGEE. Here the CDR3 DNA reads TGTGCCAGCAGCGTAGGGGACAGTTCTAGCAATCAGCCCCAGCATTTT. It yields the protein CASSVGDSSSNQPQHF.

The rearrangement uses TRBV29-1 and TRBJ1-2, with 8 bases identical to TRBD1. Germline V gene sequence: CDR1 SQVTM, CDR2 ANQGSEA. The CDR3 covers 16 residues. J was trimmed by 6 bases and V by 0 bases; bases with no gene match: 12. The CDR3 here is CSVEDDEVGQGDGYTF. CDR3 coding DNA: TGCAGCGTTGAAGACGACGAGGTAGGACAGGGTGATGGCTACACCTTC.

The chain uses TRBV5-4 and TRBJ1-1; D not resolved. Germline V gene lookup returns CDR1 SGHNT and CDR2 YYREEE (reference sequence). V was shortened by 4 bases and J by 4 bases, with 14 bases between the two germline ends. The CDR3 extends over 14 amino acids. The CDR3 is CASSTFIGGTEAFF. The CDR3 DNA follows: TGTGCCAGCAGCACGTTCATTGGTGGCACTGAAGCTTTCTTT.

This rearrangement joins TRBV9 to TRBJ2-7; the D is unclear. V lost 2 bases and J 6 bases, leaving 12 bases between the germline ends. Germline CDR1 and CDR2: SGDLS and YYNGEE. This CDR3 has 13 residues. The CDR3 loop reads CASSVTVGGEQYF. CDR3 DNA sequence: TGTGCCAGCAGCGTTACCGTCGGCGGCGAGCAGTACTTC.

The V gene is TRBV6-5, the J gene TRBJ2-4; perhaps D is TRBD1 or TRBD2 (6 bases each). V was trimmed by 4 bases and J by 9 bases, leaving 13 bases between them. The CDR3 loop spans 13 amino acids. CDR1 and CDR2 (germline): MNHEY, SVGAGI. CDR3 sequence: CASSSGGQGIQYF. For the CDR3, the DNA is TGTGCCAGCAGTTCTGGGGGGCAGGGCATTCAGTACTTC.

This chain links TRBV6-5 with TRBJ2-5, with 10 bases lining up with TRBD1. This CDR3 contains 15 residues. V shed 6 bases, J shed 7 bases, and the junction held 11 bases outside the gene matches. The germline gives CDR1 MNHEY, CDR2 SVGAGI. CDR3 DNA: TGTGCCAGCAGACCGGGACAGGGGCCCTGGGGGACCCAGTACTTC. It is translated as CASRPGQGPWGTQYF.

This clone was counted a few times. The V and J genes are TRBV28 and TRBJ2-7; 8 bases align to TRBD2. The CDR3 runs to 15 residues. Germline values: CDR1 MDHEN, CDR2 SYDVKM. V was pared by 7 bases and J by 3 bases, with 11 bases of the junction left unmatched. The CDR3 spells CASTSGGGGYYEQYF. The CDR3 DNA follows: TGTGCCAGCACCTCCGGGGGGGGAGGATACTACGAGCAGTACTTC.

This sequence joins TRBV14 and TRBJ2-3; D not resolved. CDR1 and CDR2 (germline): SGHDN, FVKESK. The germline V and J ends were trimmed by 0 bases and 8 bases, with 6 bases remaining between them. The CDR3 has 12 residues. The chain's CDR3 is CASSQDRVTQYF. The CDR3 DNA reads TGTGCCAGCAGCCAAGATCGGGTTACGCAGTATTTT.

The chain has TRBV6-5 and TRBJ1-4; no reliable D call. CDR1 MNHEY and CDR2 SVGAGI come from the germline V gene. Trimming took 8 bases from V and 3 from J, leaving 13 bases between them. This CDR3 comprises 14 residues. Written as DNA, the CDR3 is TGTGCCAGCCGCGGGGTTCGGGCTAATGAAAAACTGTTTTTT. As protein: CASRGVRANEKLFF.

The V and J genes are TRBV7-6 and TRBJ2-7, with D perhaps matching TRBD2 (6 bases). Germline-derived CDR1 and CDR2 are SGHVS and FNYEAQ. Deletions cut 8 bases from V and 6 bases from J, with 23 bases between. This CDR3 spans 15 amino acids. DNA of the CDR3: TGTGCCAGCGCCCCCTACGGCGGGGCCCCCCGCGAGCAGTACTTC. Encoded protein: CASAPYGGAPREQYF.

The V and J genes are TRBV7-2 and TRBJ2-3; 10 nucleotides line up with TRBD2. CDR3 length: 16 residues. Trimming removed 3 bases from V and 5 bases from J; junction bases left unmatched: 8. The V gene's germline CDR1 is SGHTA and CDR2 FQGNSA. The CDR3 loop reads CASSFLALAGEDTQYF. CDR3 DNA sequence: TGTGCCAGCAGCTTCCTGGCTCTAGCGGGAGAAGATACGCAGTATTTT.

This CDR3 is CASSLGTFRNEQFF. CDR3 in DNA: TGTGCCAGCAGCCTGGGAACCTTTCGGAATGAGCAGTTCTTC. The chain has TRBV5-8 and TRBJ2-1, with D unclear. This CDR3 is built from 14 residues. The V gene lost 4 bases and the J gene lost 7 bases, with 15 bases spanning the gap. Germline lookup yields CDR1 SGHTS and CDR2 YDEGEE.